This is a list of T cell receptor beta chains from one sample in a study of breast tumors, draining lymph nodes, adjacent tissues. TCRdb redid the calling of the multiplex PCR reads with MiXCR, one entry per CDR3 protein. The table includes 85,000 to 130,000 distinct CDR3 sequences, roughly 33% detected once. Sequencing input: axillary lymph node tissue. These receptors were obtained from a female donor with breast cancer. Some clones in this sample may be carry-over from other donors' samples. CDR3s include the opening cysteine and the closing phenylalanine or tryptophan. Each record gives: D gene, V gene, clone size, J gene, CDR3 protein, CDR3 DNA. D genes are given only for firm matches. Clone size is given for some rows only: seen once, a few or many times, or a class if the clone is expanded.

d_call: -
v_call: TRBV10-2
clone_size: -
j_call: TRBJ1-1
cdr3_aa: CASSELNTNTEAFF
cdr3_nt: TGCGCCAGCAGTGAGCTCAACACGAACACTGAAGCTTTCTTT

d_call: -
v_call: TRBV12-5
clone_size: many
j_call: TRBJ2-2
cdr3_aa: CASGPDTGELFF
cdr3_nt: TGTGCTAGTGGTCCAGACACCGGGGAGCTGTTTTTT

d_call: TRBD1
v_call: TRBV7-6
clone_size: many
j_call: TRBJ2-7
cdr3_aa: CASSLPGQEYEQYF
cdr3_nt: TGTGCCAGCAGCTTACCAGGACAGGAGTACGAGCAGTACTTC

d_call: TRBD1
v_call: TRBV11-3
clone_size: many
j_call: TRBJ2-7
cdr3_aa: CASSYTGTGGEQYF
cdr3_nt: TGTGCCAGCAGCTACACCGGGACAGGGGGCGAGCAGTACTTC

d_call: -
v_call: TRBV6-1
clone_size: many
j_call: TRBJ2-7
cdr3_aa: CASDAALSVLEQYF
cdr3_nt: TGTGCCAGCGATGCAGCCCTCTCGGTTCTCGAGCAGTACTTC

d_call: -
v_call: TRBV25-1
clone_size: -
j_call: TRBJ2-7
cdr3_aa: CATLPWTVDPSYEQYF
cdr3_nt: TGTGCCACCCTCCCTTGGACGGTGGACCCTTCCTACGAGCAGTACTTC

d_call: -
v_call: TRBV20-1
clone_size: many
j_call: TRBJ2-7
cdr3_aa: CSARDAGNEQYF
cdr3_nt: TGCAGTGCTAGAGATGCGGGGAACGAGCAGTACTTC

d_call: TRBD1
v_call: TRBV20-1
clone_size: -
j_call: TRBJ2-7
cdr3_aa: CSAWTGSSYEQYF
cdr3_nt: TGCAGTGCTTGGACAGGGAGCTCCTACGAGCAGTACTTC

d_call: -
v_call: TRBV5-1
clone_size: many
j_call: TRBJ2-7
cdr3_aa: CASSFDRLYEQYF
cdr3_nt: TGCGCCAGCAGCTTTGACAGGTTATACGAGCAGTACTTC

d_call: -
v_call: TRBV19
clone_size: -
j_call: TRBJ1-1
cdr3_aa: CASSIYREYTEAFF
cdr3_nt: TGTGCCAGTAGTATATACAGGGAGTACACTGAAGCTTTCTTT

d_call: TRBD1
v_call: TRBV6-5
clone_size: few
j_call: TRBJ1-5
cdr3_aa: CASSHRQGASPQHF
cdr3_nt: TGTGCCAGCAGTCATCGACAGGGGGCCTCCCCCCAGCATTTT

d_call: -
v_call: TRBV20-1
clone_size: -
j_call: TRBJ1-1
cdr3_aa: CSARDPRVGIDTEAFF
cdr3_nt: TGCAGTGCTAGAGATCCCCGGGTAGGAATAGACACTGAAGCTTTCTTT

d_call: -
v_call: TRBV7-9
clone_size: many
j_call: TRBJ1-3
cdr3_aa: CASSLNFGGSGNTIYF
cdr3_nt: TGTGCCAGCAGCTTAAATTTCGGGGGATCTGGAAACACCATATATTTT

d_call: -
v_call: TRBV6-1
clone_size: many
j_call: TRBJ2-1
cdr3_aa: CASTGPWGGLNEQFF
cdr3_nt: TGTGCCAGCACTGGACCCTGGGGCGGCCTTAATGAGCAGTTCTTC

d_call: -
v_call: TRBV5-6
clone_size: many
j_call: TRBJ2-5
cdr3_aa: CASSVVETQYF
cdr3_nt: TGTGCCAGCAGCGTCGTAGAGACCCAGTACTTC

d_call: -
v_call: TRBV6-5
clone_size: many
j_call: TRBJ2-5
cdr3_aa: CASSYSATSFGTRIETQYF
cdr3_nt: TGTGCCAGCAGTTACTCCGCGACTAGTTTCGGAACTCGGATAGAGACCCAGTACTTC

d_call: TRBD2
v_call: TRBV7-9
clone_size: -
j_call: TRBJ2-1
cdr3_aa: CASSLVPGTSAEMWSYNEQFF
cdr3_nt: TGTGCCAGCAGCTTAGTCCCCGGGACTAGCGCCGAGATGTGGTCCTACAATGAGCAGTTCTTC

d_call: -
v_call: TRBV5-1
clone_size: few
j_call: TRBJ1-1
cdr3_aa: CASSLAGRVGTEAFF
cdr3_nt: TGCGCCAGCAGCTTGGCCGGGAGGGTGGGAACTGAAGCTTTCTTT

d_call: -
v_call: TRBV9
clone_size: many
j_call: TRBJ2-2
cdr3_aa: CASSFGTTGELFF
cdr3_nt: TGTGCCAGCAGCTTCGGGACCACCGGGGAGCTGTTTTTT

d_call: TRBD1
v_call: TRBV15
clone_size: once
j_call: TRBJ1-2
cdr3_aa: CATSREGTGHGYTF
cdr3_nt: TGTGCCACCAGCAGGGAGGGGACAGGGCATGGCTACACCTTC

d_call: TRBD1
v_call: TRBV9
clone_size: many
j_call: TRBJ1-6
cdr3_aa: CASRDRGDSPLHF
cdr3_nt: TGTGCCAGCCGGGACAGGGGAGATTCACCCCTCCACTTT

d_call: -
v_call: TRBV18
clone_size: few
j_call: TRBJ2-6
cdr3_aa: CASSPPRTSGANVLTF
cdr3_nt: TGTGCCAGCTCACCCCCTCGGACCTCTGGGGCCAACGTCCTGACTTTC

d_call: -
v_call: TRBV5-1
clone_size: many
j_call: TRBJ2-7
cdr3_aa: CASSFGRIPPEQYF
cdr3_nt: TGCGCCAGCAGCTTCGGACGGATACCCCCCGAGCAGTACTTC